The entry that follows covers one T cell receptor (beta chain) sequence. V was trimmed by 3 bases and J by 1 base, leaving 7 bases between them. Per germline, CDR1 SGHNT and CDR2 YYREEE (reference sequence). The CDR3 loop spans 13 amino acids. The sample comes from a study of blood T cell repertoires in COVID-19. Study as a whole: From the United States, Italy and Spain came samples of acute and convalescent COVID-19. The analysed material was cDNA or gDNA that came from T cells, B-cell-depleted T cells, or PBMCs.

Per the original methods: It was from reference gene primer amplification that nucleated cell counts were estimated. Method: immunoSEQ multiplex PCR; TCRdb's copy keeps in-frame clones and lacks some. V, J and clone size derive from that table, while D and trimming were established from the DNA sequence. Counted here are some 200,000 clones, roughly 90% occurring once; the ten biggest clones make up approximately 1.7%. This TCR came from a man between 70 and 80 years old with acute or convalescent COVID-19. The sequenced material came from peripheral blood. The chain combines TRBV5-4 with TRBJ2-5; perhaps TRBD2 as D (5 bases). The CDR3 nucleotides read TGTGCCAGCAGCTCAGGACTCCAAGAGACCCAGTACTTC. Its protein is CASSSGLQETQYF.